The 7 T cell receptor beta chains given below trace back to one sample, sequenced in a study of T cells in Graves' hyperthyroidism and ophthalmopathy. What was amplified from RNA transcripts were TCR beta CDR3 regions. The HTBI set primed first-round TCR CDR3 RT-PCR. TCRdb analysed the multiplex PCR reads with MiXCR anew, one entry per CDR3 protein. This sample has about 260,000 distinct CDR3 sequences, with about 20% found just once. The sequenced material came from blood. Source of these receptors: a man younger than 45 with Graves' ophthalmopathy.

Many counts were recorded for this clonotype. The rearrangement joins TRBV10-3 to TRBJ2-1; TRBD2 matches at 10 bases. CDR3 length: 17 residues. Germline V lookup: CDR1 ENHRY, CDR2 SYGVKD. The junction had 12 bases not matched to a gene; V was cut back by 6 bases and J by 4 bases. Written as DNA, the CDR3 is TGTGCCATCAGCGACCGAGCCGGGACTAGCGCGTACAATGAGCAGTTCTTC. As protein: CAISDRAGTSAYNEQFF.

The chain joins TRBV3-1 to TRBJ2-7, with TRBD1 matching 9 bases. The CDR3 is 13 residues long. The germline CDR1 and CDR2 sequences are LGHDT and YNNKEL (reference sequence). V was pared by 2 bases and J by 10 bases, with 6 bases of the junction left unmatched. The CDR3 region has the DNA TGTGCCAGCAGCCAAATCCGGGACAGGGAACAGTACTTC. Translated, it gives CASSQIRDREQYF.

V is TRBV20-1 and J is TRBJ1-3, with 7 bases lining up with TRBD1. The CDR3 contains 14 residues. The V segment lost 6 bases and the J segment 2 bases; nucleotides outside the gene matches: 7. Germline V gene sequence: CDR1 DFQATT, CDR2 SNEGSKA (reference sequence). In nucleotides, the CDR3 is TGCAGTGCGAGACGACAGGGCCCTGGAAACACCATATATTTT. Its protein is CSARRQGPGNTIYF.

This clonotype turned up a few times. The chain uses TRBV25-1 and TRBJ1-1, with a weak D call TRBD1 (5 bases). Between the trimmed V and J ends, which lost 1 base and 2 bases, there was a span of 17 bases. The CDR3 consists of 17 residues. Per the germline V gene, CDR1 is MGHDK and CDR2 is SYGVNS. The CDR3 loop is CASSELEGMKGNTEAFF. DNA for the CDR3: TGTGCCAGCAGTGAATTAGAGGGGATGAAGGGAAACACTGAAGCTTTCTTT. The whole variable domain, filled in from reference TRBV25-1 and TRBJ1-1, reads EADIYQTPRYLVIGTGKKITLECSQTMGHDKMYWYQQDPGMELHLIHYSYGVNSTEKGDLSSESTVSRIRTEHFPLTLESARPSHTSQYLCASSELEGMKGNTEAFFGQGTRLTVV.

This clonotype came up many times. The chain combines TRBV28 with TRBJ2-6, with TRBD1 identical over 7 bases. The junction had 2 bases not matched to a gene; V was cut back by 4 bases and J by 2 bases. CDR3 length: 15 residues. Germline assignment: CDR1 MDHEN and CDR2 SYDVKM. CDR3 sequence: CASSSTGTGANVLTF. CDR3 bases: TGTGCCAGCAGTTCGACAGGGACTGGGGCCAACGTCCTGACTTTC.

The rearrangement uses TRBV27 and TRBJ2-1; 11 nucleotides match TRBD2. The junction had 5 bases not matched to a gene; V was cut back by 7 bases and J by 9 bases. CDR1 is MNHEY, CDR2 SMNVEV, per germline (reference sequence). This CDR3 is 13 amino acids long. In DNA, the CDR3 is TGTGCCAGCAAGGGACTAGCGGTGGGTGAGCAGTTCTTC. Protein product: CASKGLAVGEQFF.

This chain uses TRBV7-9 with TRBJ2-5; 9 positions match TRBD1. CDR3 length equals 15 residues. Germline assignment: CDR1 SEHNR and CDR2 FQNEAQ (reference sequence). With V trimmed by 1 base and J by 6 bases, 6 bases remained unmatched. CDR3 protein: CASSLVTGGTKTQYF. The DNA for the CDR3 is TGTGCCAGCAGCTTAGTGACAGGGGGGACGAAGACCCAGTACTTC.